Each of the 5 T cell receptor beta chains below was sequenced from the same sample in a study of tumor and adjacent non-tumor tissue in lung cancer (dated by TCRdb to 2016 to 2019). RNA was isolated from bulk, unsorted tissue, and RNA quality was assessed with a NanoDrop ND-1000 and an Agilent 2100. Normal lung samples were distant non-tumor tissue taken more than 3 cm from the tumor edge. Library method: multiplex PCR. The sequencer was an Illumina HiSeq 2500. TCRbeta libraries were constructed through three rounds of nested PCR with primers (Table S4) according to protocols adapted from ARM-PCR. The raw public reads went through TCRdb reprocessing: fastp at Q25, MiXCR clone calling, in-frame beta chains kept. All rows with the same CDR3 protein become a single entry with the most common DNA and genes. The sample table lists approximately 100,000 distinct CDR3 sequences, 50% to 70% of them with a count of one. The top ten clonotypes cover around a fifth of the sample.

The sequencing sample was made of distant non-tumor lung tissue. The receptor source for this set is a man aged 30 to 39 with non-small cell lung cancer.

The rearrangement links TRBV20-1 to TRBJ2-7; perhaps D is TRBD1 or TRBD2 (6 bases each). V was pared by 6 bases and J by 5 bases, with 20 bases between. The CDR3 has 14 amino acids. From germline, CDR1 is DFQATT and CDR2 SNEGSKA (reference sequence). CDR3 coding DNA: TGCAGTGCGCCAGAGGGGGGAACTAATCACGAGCAGTACTTC. It codes for CSAPEGGTNHEQYF.

This clonotype was observed a few times. The junction departs from the called germline gene at one end, perhaps through a read error. This rearrangement joins TRBV2 to TRBJ2-1; 12 nucleotides align to TRBD2. The CDR3 length is 16 residues. Germline CDR1 reads SNHLY; CDR2 reads FYNNEI. CDR3 protein: CASSATSGGPDNEQFF. The CDR3 coding sequence is TGTGCCAGTAGTGCCACTAGCGGGGGGCCAGACAATGAGCAGTTCTTC.

As regards this clonotype: A much larger clone is a single base away; this may be a read error. It is likely a read error, because the conserved phenylalanine at the end of the CDR3 is missing. CDR3: CASSEATGGSYNSPLHL. The CDR3 nucleotides are TGCGCCAGCAGCGAAGCAACAGGGGGCTCCTATAATTCACCCCTCCACCTT. The chain combines TRBV4-1 with TRBJ1-6; 8 nucleotides agree with TRBD1. V was clipped by 5 bases and J by 0 bases; unmatched bases: 6. From germline, CDR1 is MGHRA and CDR2 YSYEKL. The CDR3 is 17 residues long.

This clonotype was counted ten times or more. The chain combines TRBV5-6 with TRBJ1-1; no reliable D call. Germline loops: CDR1 SGHDT, CDR2 YYEEEE. CDR3 size: 12 residues. Trimming removed 0 bases at V and 4 bases at J, with 4 bases between. The CDR3 protein is CASSLVGTEAFF. The CDR3 DNA reads TGTGCCAGCAGCTTGGTCGGCACTGAAGCTTTCTTT.

In the case of this clonotype: The junction and the germline gene differ at one end; a read error may be behind it. This chain connects TRBV11-3 to TRBJ2-5, with 7 bases identical to TRBD2. The germline gives CDR1 SGHNT, CDR2 YENEEA. CDR3 size: 14 residues. The CDR3 region has the DNA TGTGCCAGCAGCGAAACTAGCGTGTTAGAGGCCCAGTACTTC. This encodes CASSETSVLEAQYF.